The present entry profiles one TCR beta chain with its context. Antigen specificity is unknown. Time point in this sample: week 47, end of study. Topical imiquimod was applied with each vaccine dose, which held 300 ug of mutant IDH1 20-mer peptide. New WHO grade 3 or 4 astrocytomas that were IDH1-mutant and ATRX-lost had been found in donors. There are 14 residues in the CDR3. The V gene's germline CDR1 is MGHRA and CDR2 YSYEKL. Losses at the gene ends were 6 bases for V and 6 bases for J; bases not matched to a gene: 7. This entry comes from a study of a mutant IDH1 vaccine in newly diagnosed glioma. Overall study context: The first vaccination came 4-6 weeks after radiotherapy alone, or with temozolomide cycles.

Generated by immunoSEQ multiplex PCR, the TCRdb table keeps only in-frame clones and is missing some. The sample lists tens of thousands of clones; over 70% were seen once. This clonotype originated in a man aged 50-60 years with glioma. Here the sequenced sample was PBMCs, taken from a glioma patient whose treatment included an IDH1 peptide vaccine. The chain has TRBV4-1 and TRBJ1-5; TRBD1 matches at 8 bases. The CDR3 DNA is TGCGCCAGCAGACGACAGGGGATAGGTCAGCCCCAGCATTTT. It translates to CASRRQGIGQPQHF.